This entry lists 14 T cell receptor beta chains sequenced from one sample in a study of shared clonotypes between healthy human individuals. Assay: immunoSEQ multiplex PCR; the TCRdb copy retains only in-frame clones and omits some. The sample contains 2 million to 2.5 million clones, approximately 96% of which appear only once. Sequencing input: naive CD4+ T cells sorted from blood. Described subset: CD45RA+ positively selected. The receptors stem from a man between 18 and 35 years old in good health.

The chain recombines TRBV2 with TRBJ2-7; D uncertain. Trimming removed 0 bases from V and 7 bases from J, with 16 bases in between. Germline V gene sequence: CDR1 SNHLY, CDR2 FYNNEI. The CDR3 is 15 amino acids. The DNA for the CDR3 is TGTGCCAGCAGTGAAGCCCCCCCTCAGTCTGGGGAGCAGTACTTC. Amino acid sequence: CASSEAPPQSGEQYF.

This sequence joins TRBV29-1 and TRBJ2-3; unclear D gene. This CDR3 contains 12 residues. Trimming removed 4 bases from V and 2 bases from J, with 7 bases in between. Germline loops: CDR1 SQVTM, CDR2 ANQGSEA. As DNA, the CDR3 is TGCAGCGTTGGGTCCGTCACAGATACGCAGTATTTT. Its translation is CSVGSVTDTQYF.

V and J are TRBV19 and TRBJ2-4, with 12 bases fitting TRBD1. Trimming cost V 1 base and J 7 bases; bases outside gene matches: 2. The CDR3 extends over 15 amino acids. Germline V gives CDR1 LNHDA, CDR2 SQIVND (reference sequence). CDR3 protein: CASSIVGQGANIQYF. CDR3 nucleotides: TGTGCCAGTAGTATAGTGGGACAGGGGGCTAACATTCAGTACTTC.

The chain recombines TRBV29-1 with TRBJ2-7, with 8 positions matching TRBD1. The ends lost 6 bases at V and 2 bases at J; junction bases unmatched: 12. Germline CDR1 reads SQVTM; CDR2 reads ANQGSEA. This CDR3 region has 15 residues. CDR3 nucleotides: TGCAGCGTCTACGGGGGCAGGGGGCCTACCTACGAGCAGTACTTC. It specifies CSVYGGRGPTYEQYF.

The genes are TRBV5-6 and TRBJ2-2; 7 bases fit TRBD2. In germline, CDR1 is SGHDT, CDR2 YYEEEE. The CDR3 has 17 amino acids. The V and J ends lost 1 base and 2 bases, in that order; junction bases with no gene match: 8. DNA for the CDR3: TGTGCCAGCAGCTTGTTTGGGAGGGGCCTCAACACCGGGGAGCTGTTTTTT. This codes for CASSLFGRGLNTGELFF.

This clone has just one count. The chain employs TRBV2 and TRBJ2-5, with D uncertain. From germline, CDR1 is SNHLY and CDR2 FYNNEI. This CDR3 has 15 amino acids. Trimming took 1 base from V and 4 from J, leaving 13 bases between them. The CDR3 sequence is CASSEEAVSIETQYF. The CDR3 nucleotides are TGTGCCAGCAGTGAAGAGGCGGTCTCAATAGAGACCCAGTACTTC.

The rearrangement uses TRBV2 and TRBJ2-5; 9 nucleotides line up with TRBD1. Per the germline V gene, CDR1 is SNHLY and CDR2 is FYNNEI. V lost 11 bases and J lost 5; bases outside the gene matches: 12. CDR3 length: 14 amino acids. The CDR3 bases are TGTGCCGGATGGACAGGGGCGGAATGGGAGACCCAGTACTTC. Protein product: CAGWTGAEWETQYF.

The V and J genes are TRBV5-6 and TRBJ2-6; 7 bases fit TRBD2. Germline CDR1 and CDR2: SGHDT and YYEEEE. The junction had 9 bases not matched to a gene; V was cut back by 6 bases and J by 0 bases. The CDR3 totals 17 residues. CDR3 loop: CASTLGRVYSGANVLTF. In nucleotides, the CDR3 is TGTGCCAGCACCCTTGGGAGGGTTTACTCTGGGGCCAACGTCCTGACTTTC.

The chain couples TRBV6-1 to TRBJ2-7; 7 bases match TRBD2. V shed 4 bases and J 7 bases; nucleotides not matched to a gene: 4. This CDR3 has 12 amino acids. CDR1 is MNHNS and CDR2 is SASEGT in the germline V gene. This CDR3 reads CASSAQGGEQYF. CDR3 DNA: TGTGCCAGCAGTGCCCAGGGAGGGGAGCAGTACTTC.

V usage is TRBV9 and J usage is TRBJ2-1; 9 positions agree with TRBD2. The CDR3 sequence is 17 residues long. Germline V gene lookup returns CDR1 SGDLS and CDR2 YYNGEE. Trimming removed 3 bases from V and 0 bases from J; junction bases left unmatched: 7. As DNA, the CDR3 is TGTGCCAGCAGCGCCGGGACTAGCTACAGCTCCTACAATGAGCAGTTCTTC. The encoded protein is CASSAGTSYSSYNEQFF.

Worth noting for this clone: Within the sample, other DNA sequences also encode this same CDR3. The chain carries TRBV6-5 and TRBJ1-6; 7 nucleotides align to TRBD1. From germline, CDR1 is MNHEY and CDR2 SVGAGI. This CDR3 is 15 amino acids long. After removal of 6 bases from V and 7 bases from J, the junction contained 9 bases not matched to a gene. The CDR3 bases are TGTGCCAGCAGCCCGCTCGACAGGGACAATTCACCCCTCCACTTT. The encoded protein is CASSPLDRDNSPLHF.

This chain connects TRBV2 to TRBJ1-1; 8 bases match TRBD1. Looked up from germline, CDR1 is SNHLY and CDR2 is FYNNEI. The CDR3 has 17 amino acids. The J segment lost 5 bases and the V segment lost 2 bases, leaving 13 bases of the junction unmatched. The CDR3 sequence: CASSESPGTGWGTEAFF. CDR3 DNA: TGTGCCAGCAGTGAATCTCCCGGGACAGGCTGGGGGACTGAAGCTTTCTTT.

The rearrangement joins TRBV6-1 to TRBJ2-1, with D possibly being TRBD2 (6 bases). Germline CDR1 is MNHNS and CDR2 is SASEGT. The CDR3 consists of 14 residues. Trimming removed 4 bases from V and 6 bases from J, with 13 bases in between. CDR3 protein: CASSATKGGNEQFF. CDR3 bases: TGTGCCAGCAGTGCGACGAAGGGAGGCAATGAGCAGTTCTTC.

The J gene is TRBJ2-5, the V gene TRBV2; D not resolved. Trimming removed 4 bases at V and 0 bases at J, with 3 bases between. There are 12 residues in the CDR3. Looked up from germline, CDR1 is SNHLY and CDR2 is FYNNEI. The CDR3 is CASSVNQETQYF. As DNA, the CDR3 is TGTGCCAGCAGTGTTAACCAAGAGACCCAGTACTTC.